The count of the clone carrying this T cell receptor (beta chain) is one. Its antigen is unknown. This entry comes from a study of T cell responses to AZD1222 COVID-19 vaccine. Study observations and caveats: Seropositive at baseline were only a handful of AZD1222 recipients. None of the repertoires were sampled until the peak T cell response had passed. The donors showed a predominance of white British ancestry and of females, with possible underestimation of clonal diversity. Nearly half of unique spike-specific TCRs reportedly avoided B.1.351 and B.1.1.7 mutated regions.

V was pared by 2 bases and J by 10 bases, with 10 bases between. CDR3 length: 12 residues. Per the germline V gene, CDR1 is LGHDT and CDR2 is YNNKEL (reference sequence). The method was immunoSEQ multiplex PCR; TCRdb's version includes in-frame clones alone and lacks a portion of them. The sample records 130,000 to 150,000 clones, 80% to 95% being singletons. The gene calls are TRBV3-1 (or the pseudogene TRBV3-2) and TRBJ2-3, with D possibly TRBD1 on 5 matching bases. The sequences come from peripheral blood, collected on day 0 of AZD1222 vaccination. The TCR sequence derives from an adult in good health. The CDR3 DNA is TGTGCCAGCAGCCAAATGCTGACAGCGCAGTATTTT. This sequence encodes CASSQMLTAQYF.